This record concerns one TCR beta chain sequence. TCRdb's copy holds only in-frame clones and misses some; the assay was immunoSEQ multiplex PCR. The table has about 90,000 clones, 80% to 85% seen once. The sample is drawn from a study of blood T cell repertoires in COVID-19. The germline V gene has CDR1 WNHNN and CDR2 SYGVQD (reference sequence). The CDR3 totals 16 residues. The V and J ends lost 8 bases and 0 bases, in that order; junction bases with no gene match: 8. This receptor was identified in a woman of 80 years or more with active or convalescent COVID-19. The source material was peripheral blood. The J gene is TRBJ2-2, the V gene TRBV10-1; TRBD2 matches 8 bases. The CDR3 here is CASPLSGGPNTGELFF. For the CDR3, the DNA is TGCGCCAGCCCCTTAAGCGGGGGCCCGAACACCGGGGAGCTGTTTTTT.